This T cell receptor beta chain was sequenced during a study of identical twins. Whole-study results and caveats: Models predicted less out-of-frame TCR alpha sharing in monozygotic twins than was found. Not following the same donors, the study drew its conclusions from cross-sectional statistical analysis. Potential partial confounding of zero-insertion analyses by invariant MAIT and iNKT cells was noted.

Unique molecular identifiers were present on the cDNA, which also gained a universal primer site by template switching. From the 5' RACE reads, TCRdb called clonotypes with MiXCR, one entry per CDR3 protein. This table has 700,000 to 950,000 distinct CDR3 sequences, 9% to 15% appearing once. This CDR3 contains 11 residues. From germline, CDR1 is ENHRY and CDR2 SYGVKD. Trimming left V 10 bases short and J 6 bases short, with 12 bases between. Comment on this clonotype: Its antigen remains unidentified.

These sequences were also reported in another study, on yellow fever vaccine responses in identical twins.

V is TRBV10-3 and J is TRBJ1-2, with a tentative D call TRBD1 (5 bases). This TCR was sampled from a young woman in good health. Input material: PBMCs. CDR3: CATVGVHGYTF. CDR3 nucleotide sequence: TGTGCCACTGTAGGGGTTCATGGCTACACCTTC.